There are a few counts of the clone carrying this TCR beta chain. Antigen: not known. Stated time point: pre-sensitization, week 0. Specified treatment: therapeutic diphenylcyclopropenone sensitization with weekly scalp DPC. The source of the sample is a study of human T cells and chemical hapten exposure. On the study more broadly: 2% DPC applied to a roughly 2 cm by roughly 2 cm arm area sensitized donors. Findings and caveats of the study: Clustering by CDR3 similarity yielded significantly more large clusters from expanded TCRs than controls.

TCRdb passed the RACE reads through MiXCR, listing each CDR3 protein once. The profile shows over 55,000 distinct CDR3 sequences, roughly 10% of them singletons. From germline, CDR1 is SGHTA and CDR2 FQGNSA. Trimming took 1 base from V and 2 from J, leaving 9 bases between them. This CDR3 is 15 amino acids long. This clonotype originated in a man in his forties with alopecia areata. Some clones in this sample may be carry-over from other donors' samples. The V gene is TRBV7-2, the J gene TRBJ2-1; no reliable D call. The sample consisted of whole blood, taken in connection with sensitization to the hapten diphenylcyclopropenone (DPC). The CDR3 spells CASSLEGGPYNEQFF. CDR3 in DNA: TGTGCCAGCAGCTTAGAGGGCGGACCCTACAATGAGCAGTTCTTC. Full variable domain (remainder filled in from reference TRBV7-2 and TRBJ2-1): GAGVSQSPSNKVTEKGKDVELRCDPISGHTALYWYRQSLGQGLEFLIYFQGNSAPDKSGLPSDRFSAERTGGSVSTLTIQRTQQEDSAVYLCASSLEGGPYNEQFFGPGTRLTVL.